This TCR beta chain was sequenced in a study of T-cell reconstitution after alpha-beta-depleted transplantation in children. Broader study findings: T-cell counts and diversity were attributed mostly to newly produced T cells one year after transplant. About two months after transplant, alpha-beta T cells reportedly came from several hundred expanded graft clones. Surviving thymic progenitors and recipient T cells were the source of high TCRbeta diversity at day 60 in some patients.

This clonotype has only a few counts. Its antigen is unidentified. Germline CDR1 and CDR2: MGHRA and YSYEKL. This CDR3 is built from 15 residues. With 8 bases removed from V and 0 bases from J, the gap between germline ends came to 14 bases. TCRbeta library preparation incorporated unique molecular identifiers. One entry per CDR3 protein results from TCRdb running MiXCR on the PCR reads. The sample lists approximately 1,000,000 distinct CDR3 sequences, roughly 29% occurring once. Sequenced material: PBMCs, mostly from graft donor cells, taken 360 days after TCRalphabeta/CD19-depleted stem cell transplant. This sequence joins TRBV4-1 and TRBJ2-1; D unclear. The TCR was taken from a boy in the first two years of life who had a stem cell transplant for SCID, so the T cells may come from the graft donor. CDR3 sequence (DNA): TGCGCCAGCCAGACCCTTCCGAGCTCCTACAATGAGCAGTTCTTC. Its translation: CASQTLPSSYNEQFF.